These 18 T cell receptor beta chains were sequenced from one sample in a study of T cells after yellow fever vaccination. TCRdb called the 5' RACE reads again in MiXCR, with one record for every CDR3 protein. The repertoire includes tens of thousands of distinct CDR3 sequences, about 10% of them detected once, and approximately 12% sits in the top ten. The source was PBMCs, either bulk or a sorted T-cell subset (CD4+, CD8+, memory, or dextramer-sorted; not recorded which), collected less than 18 days after the first yellow fever vaccination. The receptors here all came from a young man who received the YFV17D yellow fever vaccine.

There are many counts of this clonotype. The genes are TRBV12-3 or TRBV12-4 and TRBJ1-3, with unresolved D. Trimming left V 2 bases short and J 3 bases short, with 14 bases between. The CDR3 is 16 amino acids. In DNA form, the CDR3 reads TGTGCCAGCAGTTTAAAGACCGGTCTTATTGGAAACACCATATATTTT. It yields the protein CASSLKTGLIGNTIYF.

This clonotype was observed at least ten times. This CDR3 is CATSGGRGERNTEAFF. CDR3 in DNA: TGTGCCACCAGTGGGGGTCGAGGGGAAAGGAACACTGAAGCTTTCTTT. This sequence joins TRBV24-1 and TRBJ1-1, with D perhaps TRBD1 (5 bases). The CDR3 is 16 amino acids. Deletions cut 5 bases from V and 1 base from J, with 16 bases between. CDR1 and CDR2 (germline): KGHDR, SFDVKD.

This clonotype has a handful of counts. This sequence joins TRBV4-1 and TRBJ2-6; TRBD2 matches 8 bases. The CDR3 runs to 17 residues. Per the germline V gene, CDR1 is MGHRA and CDR2 is YSYEKL. V trimming: 4 bases; J trimming: 0 bases; junction bases outside the gene matches: 5. The CDR3 protein is CASSPRGRSSGANVLTF. The CDR3 bases are TGCGCCAGCAGCCCCCGCGGGAGGTCCTCTGGGGCCAACGTCCTGACTTTC.

This clonotype came up a few times. This chain links TRBV5-4 with TRBJ1-1; D is uncertain. Germline V gene sequence: CDR1 SGHNT, CDR2 YYREEE (reference sequence). The CDR3 is 13 amino acids. V lost 4 bases to trimming and J lost 6 bases, with 13 bases between them. The CDR3 nucleotides are TGTGCCAGCAGCCCCCAGCCGGGCGCTGAAGCTTTCTTT. This sequence encodes CASSPQPGAEAFF.

This clonotype appeared many times. The chain links TRBV10-3 to TRBJ2-2, with 10 positions matching TRBD1. Germline trimming cut 6 bases from V and 5 bases from J; bases unmatched to any gene: 3. The CDR3 consists of 14 residues. CDR1 ENHRY and CDR2 SYGVKD come from the germline V gene. The CDR3 sequence: CAISGQGGTGELFF. CDR3 in DNA: TGTGCCATCAGCGGACAGGGGGGGACCGGGGAGCTGTTTTTT.

This clonotype occurred many times. No DNA is shown, since the ends of the CDR3 on it are uncertain; the CDR3 is the one TCRdb lists. The chain has TRBV20-1 and TRBJ1-2. Germline CDR1 is DFQATT and CDR2 is SNEGSKA (reference sequence). The CDR3 has 13 residues if both end residues are counted. This CDR3 is CSAPRDFGAGYTF.

This clonotype occurred a few times. A read error may be the cause here, since a much bigger clone is one base away. V is TRBV4-3 and J is TRBJ2-5; D ambiguous. The CDR3 is 15 residues long. Germline V lookup: CDR1 LGHNA, CDR2 YSLEER. The CDR3 protein is CTSSQDRWFQETQYF. In DNA, the CDR3 is TGCACCAGCAGCCAAGATCGATGGTTCCAAGAGACCCAGTACTTC.

This clonotype has ten or more counts. This chain joins TRBV30 and TRBJ2-7; 11 bases agree with TRBD2. V lost 3 bases and J lost 8; bases outside the gene matches: 12. This CDR3 contains 15 residues. The germline V gene has CDR1 GTSNPN and CDR2 SVGIG (reference sequence). CDR3 amino acids: CAWRRKGTSGNKQYF. The CDR3 coding sequence is TGTGCCTGGAGGCGAAAGGGGACTAGCGGTAATAAGCAGTACTTC.

This clonotype was recorded once. With a much larger clone just one base away, this may be a read error. The chain links TRBV6-5 to TRBJ2-3; D is possibly TRBD1 (5 bases). Looked up from germline, CDR1 is MNHEY and CDR2 is SVGAGI. The CDR3 runs 18 residues. V lost 0 bases to trimming and J lost 8 bases, with 24 bases between them. For the CDR3, the DNA is TGTGCCAGCAGTTACTCGATCCCAGGATCCCCTATTAGGGGTACGCAGTATTTT. Protein: CASSYSIPGSPIRGTQYF.

In regard to this clonotype: A much larger clone differs from this one at a single base, so this may be a read error. The V call is TRBV7-2, the J call TRBJ2-1; the D gene could be TRBD1 or TRBD2 (6 bases each). The CDR3 is 15 amino acids. The germline V and J ends were trimmed by 2 bases and 7 bases, with 15 bases remaining between them. CDR1 is SGHTA and CDR2 is FQGNSA in the germline V gene. Here the CDR3 reads CASSLRLGGSNEQFF. The CDR3 DNA reads as TGTGCCAGCAGCTTAAGACTGGGGGGCTCTAATGAGCAGTTCTTC.

At least ten counts were recorded for this clonotype. The rearrangement uses TRBV20-1 and TRBJ2-1; a possible D gene is TRBD2 (6 bases). V lost 2 bases and J 2 bases, leaving 10 bases between the germline ends. There are 14 residues in the CDR3. Germline lookup yields CDR1 DFQATT and CDR2 SNEGSKA (reference sequence). The CDR3 DNA reads as TGCAGTGCTAGAACCGGCGGGGCCTACAATGAGCAGTTCTTC. Translating it yields CSARTGGAYNEQFF.

This clonotype showed up many times. The chain has TRBV7-6 and TRBJ2-2; 8 bases map to TRBD2. CDR1 is SGHVS and CDR2 is FNYEAQ in the germline V gene. This CDR3 has 17 residues. V was pared by 0 bases and J by 0 bases, with 3 bases of the junction left unmatched. CDR3 sequence (DNA): TGTGCCAGCAGCTTAGCCGGGGGGGCCGCGAACACCGGGGAGCTGTTTTTT. This codes for CASSLAGGAANTGELFF.

This clonotype has a count of ten or more. The V gene is TRBV12-3 or TRBV12-4, the J gene TRBJ1-2; D unclear. The CDR3 length is 11 residues. V was pared by 6 bases and J by 7 bases, with 9 bases between. CDR3 amino acids: CASSQVGGYTF. The DNA for the CDR3 is TGTGCCAGCAGCCAAGTAGGTGGCTACACCTTC.

This clonotype has ten or more counts. The chain is built from TRBV6-5 and TRBJ1-4; 7 positions agree with TRBD1. Germline assignment: CDR1 MNHEY and CDR2 SVGAGI. The length of the CDR3 is 16 residues. The junction had 11 bases not matched to a gene; V was cut back by 5 bases and J by 5 bases. CDR3 in DNA: TGTGCCAGCAGTCCCACCCTCAGGGGGACGAATGAAAAACTGTTTTTT. Translating it yields CASSPTLRGTNEKLFF.

This clonotype was observed at least ten times. V usage is TRBV7-2 and J usage is TRBJ2-3; the match to TRBD2 covers 8 bases. Trimming removed 5 bases from V and 1 base from J; junction bases left unmatched: 5. This CDR3 is 15 amino acids long. Germline V CDR1 and CDR2: SGHTA, FQGNSA. The CDR3: CASSVGLARTDTQYF. In DNA, the CDR3 is TGTGCCAGCAGCGTTGGACTAGCCCGCACAGATACGCAGTATTTT.

This clonotype was counted many times. This chain uses TRBV25-1 with TRBJ1-6, with 8 nucleotides matching TRBD1. Germline CDR1 is MGHDK and CDR2 is SYGVNS. The CDR3 contains 14 residues. J lost 9 bases, V lost 4 bases, and 5 bases had no gene match. The CDR3 sequence is CASSATGVGSPLHF. Written as DNA, the CDR3 is TGTGCCAGCAGTGCGACAGGGGTCGGTTCACCCCTCCACTTT. Full variable domain (rest looked up from reference TRBV25-1 and TRBJ1-6): EADIYQTPRYLVIGTGKKITLECSQTMGHDKMYWYQQDPGMELHLIHYSYGVNSTEKGDLSSESTVSRIRTEHFPLTLESARPSHTSQYLCASSATGVGSPLHFGNGTRLTVT.

This clonotype came up many times. The genes are TRBV7-2 and TRBJ2-1, with 12 bases aligning to TRBD2. The CDR3 contains 14 residues. V lost 1 base to trimming and J lost 10 bases; unmatched junction nucleotides: 2. CDR1 and CDR2 (germline): SGHTA, FQGNSA. The CDR3 loop reads CASSLELAGGEQFF. In nucleotides, the CDR3 is TGTGCCAGCAGCTTAGAACTAGCGGGGGGAGAGCAGTTCTTC.

This clonotype was counted many times. The gene calls are TRBV7-2 and TRBJ1-4; D is possibly TRBD1 (5 bases). The germline CDR1 and CDR2 sequences are SGHTA and FQGNSA. Trimming removed 4 bases at V and 6 bases at J, with 18 bases between. The CDR3 sequence is 16 residues long. The chain's CDR3 is CASSSSGLGGDEKLFF. The CDR3 DNA follows: TGTGCCAGCAGCTCTTCCGGTTTGGGGGGGGATGAAAAACTGTTTTTT.